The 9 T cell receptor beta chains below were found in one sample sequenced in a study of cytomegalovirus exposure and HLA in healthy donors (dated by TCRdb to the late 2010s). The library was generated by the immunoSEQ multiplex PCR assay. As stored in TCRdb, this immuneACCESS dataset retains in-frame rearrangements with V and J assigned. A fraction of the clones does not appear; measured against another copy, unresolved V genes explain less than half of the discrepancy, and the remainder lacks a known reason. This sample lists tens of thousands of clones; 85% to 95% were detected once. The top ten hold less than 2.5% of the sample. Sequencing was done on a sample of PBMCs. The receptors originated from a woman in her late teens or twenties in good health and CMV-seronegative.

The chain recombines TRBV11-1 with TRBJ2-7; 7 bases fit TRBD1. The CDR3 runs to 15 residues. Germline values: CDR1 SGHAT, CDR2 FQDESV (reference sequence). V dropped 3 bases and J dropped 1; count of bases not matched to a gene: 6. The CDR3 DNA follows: TGTGCCAGCAGCTTTGAGGGGGCCCCTTCCTACGAGCAGTACTTC. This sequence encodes CASSFEGAPSYEQYF.

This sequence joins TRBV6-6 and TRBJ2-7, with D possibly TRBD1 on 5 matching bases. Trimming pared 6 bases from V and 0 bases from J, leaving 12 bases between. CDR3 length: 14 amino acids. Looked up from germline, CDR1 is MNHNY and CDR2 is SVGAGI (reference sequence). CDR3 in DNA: TGTGCCAGCAGCAGGGTTCGTCTCTCCTACGAGCAGTACTTC. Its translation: CASSRVRLSYEQYF.

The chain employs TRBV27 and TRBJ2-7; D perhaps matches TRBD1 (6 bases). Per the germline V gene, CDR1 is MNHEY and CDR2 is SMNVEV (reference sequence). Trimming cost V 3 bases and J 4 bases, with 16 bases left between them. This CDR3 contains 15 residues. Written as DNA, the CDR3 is TGTGCCAGCAGTTTCCGGCCACAGGGCGGGTACGAGCAGTACTTC. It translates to CASSFRPQGGYEQYF.

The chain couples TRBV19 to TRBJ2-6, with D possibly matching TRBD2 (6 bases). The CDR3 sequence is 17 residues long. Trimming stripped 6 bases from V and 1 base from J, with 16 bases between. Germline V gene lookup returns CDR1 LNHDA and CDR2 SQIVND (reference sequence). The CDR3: CASRGLVSWSGANVLTF. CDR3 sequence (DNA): TGTGCCAGTAGGGGACTGGTTAGTTGGTCTGGGGCCAACGTCCTGACTTTC.

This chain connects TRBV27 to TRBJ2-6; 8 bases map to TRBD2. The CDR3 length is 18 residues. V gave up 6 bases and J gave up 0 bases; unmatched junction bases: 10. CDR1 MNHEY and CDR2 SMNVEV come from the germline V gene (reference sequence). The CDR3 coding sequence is TGTGCCAGCAGGCGGGGGGCAGGGTTCTTCTCTGGGGCCAACGTCCTGACTTTC. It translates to CASRRGAGFFSGANVLTF. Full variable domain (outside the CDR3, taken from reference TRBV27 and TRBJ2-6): EAQVTQNPRYLITVTGKKLTVTCSQNMNHEYMSWYRQDPGLGLRQIYYSMNVEVTDKGDVPEGYKVSRKEKRNFPLILESPSPNQTSLYFCASRRGAGFFSGANVLTFGAGSRLTVL.

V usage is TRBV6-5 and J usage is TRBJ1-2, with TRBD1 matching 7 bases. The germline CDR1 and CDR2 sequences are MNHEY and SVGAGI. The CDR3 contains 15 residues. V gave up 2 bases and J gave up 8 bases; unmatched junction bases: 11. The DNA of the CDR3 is TGTGCCAGCAGTTACGACTCTGGGACAGCGATGGGCTACACCTTC. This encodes CASSYDSGTAMGYTF.

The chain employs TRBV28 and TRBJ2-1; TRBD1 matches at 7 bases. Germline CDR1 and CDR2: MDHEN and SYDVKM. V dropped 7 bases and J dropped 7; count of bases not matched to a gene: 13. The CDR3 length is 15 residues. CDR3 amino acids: CASIPGTASRNEQFF. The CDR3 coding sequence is TGTGCCAGCATTCCCGGGACAGCTTCGAGGAATGAGCAGTTCTTC.

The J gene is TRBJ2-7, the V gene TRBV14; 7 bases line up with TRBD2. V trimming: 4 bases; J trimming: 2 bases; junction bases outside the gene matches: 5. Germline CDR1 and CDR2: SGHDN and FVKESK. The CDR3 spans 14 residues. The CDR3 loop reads CASSRRDYTYEQYF. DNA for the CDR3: TGTGCCAGCAGCCGCCGGGACTATACCTACGAGCAGTACTTC.

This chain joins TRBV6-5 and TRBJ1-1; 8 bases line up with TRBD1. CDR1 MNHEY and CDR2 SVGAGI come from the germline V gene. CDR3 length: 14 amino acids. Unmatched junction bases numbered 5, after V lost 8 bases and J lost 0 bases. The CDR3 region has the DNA TGTGCCAGCCGACGGACAGGGTTGAACACTGAAGCTTTCTTT. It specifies CASRRTGLNTEAFF.